Below, 20 T cell receptor beta chains from the same sample are listed, as sequenced in a study of T cell responses to AZD1222 COVID-19 vaccine. The protocol was immunoSEQ multiplex PCR, while the TCRdb copy is restricted to in-frame clones and leaves out a portion. The sample consists of some 110,000 clones, roughly four fifths of them appearing once. The sample here was peripheral blood, taken on day 0 of AZD1222 vaccination. The receptors here all came from an adult in good health.

Comments on this clone: Germline and junction disagree at one end, which may indicate a read error. V and J are TRBV7-7 and TRBJ2-7; 13 bases fit TRBD2. This CDR3 has 15 amino acids. Germline lookup yields CDR1 SSHAT and CDR2 FNYEAQ (reference sequence). The CDR3 DNA reads as TGTGCTAGCAGCCCAACTAGCGGGGGGGCCTACGAGCAGTACTTC. Translating it yields CASSPTSGGAYEQYF.

The CDR3 region is CASSPGTGVNEQFF. DNA for the CDR3: TGTGCCAGCTCACCAGGGACAGGGGTCAATGAGCAGTTCTTC. This chain joins TRBV18 and TRBJ2-1, with 10 bases lining up with TRBD1. This CDR3 region has 14 residues. Trimming took 2 bases from V and 6 from J; bases not matched to a gene: 1. Germline assignment: CDR1 KGHSH and CDR2 LQKENI.

The rearrangement uses TRBV11-2 and TRBJ2-2; no firm D call. This CDR3 is 17 amino acids long. CDR1 and CDR2 from the germline V gene are SGHAT and FQNNGV. Trimming left V 4 bases short and J 2 bases short, with 17 bases between. Here the CDR3 reads CASSSRQWQNNTGELFF. The CDR3 DNA is TGTGCCAGCAGCTCCCGGCAGTGGCAGAACAACACCGGGGAGCTGTTTTTT.

The V gene is TRBV6-5, the J gene TRBJ2-7; possibly TRBD1 for D (6 bases). The V gene's germline CDR1 is MNHEY and CDR2 SVGAGI. The CDR3 covers 11 residues. The V and J ends lost 5 bases and 7 bases respectively, with 9 bases between them. The CDR3 DNA reads as TGTGCCAGCAGTCCAAGGGGGGAGCAGTACTTC. Translated, it gives CASSPRGEQYF.

The chain links TRBV12-3 or TRBV12-4 to TRBJ1-3; maybe TRBD1 (5 bases). The CDR3 covers 13 residues. Trimming pared 11 bases from V and 2 bases from J, leaving 13 bases between. CDR3 DNA sequence: TGTGCCTCGGAGGGGCTTGCTGGAAACACCATATATTTT. The encoded protein is CASEGLAGNTIYF.

The rearrangement uses TRBV5-6 and TRBJ2-1, with D possibly TRBD1 on 6 matching bases. Per the germline V gene, CDR1 is SGHDT and CDR2 is YYEEEE. The CDR3 runs to 16 residues. The V end was cut by 2 bases, the J end by 0 bases, with 12 bases between. The CDR3 coding sequence is TGTGCCAGCAGCTTATTGGGGGCTAGCTCCTACAATGAGCAGTTCTTC. Its protein is CASSLLGASSYNEQFF.

The chain is built from TRBV7-6 and TRBJ1-5; 9 bases fit TRBD1. Germline V lookup: CDR1 SGHVS, CDR2 FNYEAQ. The length of the CDR3 is 15 residues. Unmatched junction bases numbered 4, after V lost 1 base and J lost 6 bases. CDR3 loop: CASSLGQGVGQPQHF. The CDR3 DNA reads TGTGCCAGCAGCTTAGGACAGGGGGTAGGTCAGCCCCAGCATTTT.

CDR3 protein: CASRYTGTENTEAFF. The CDR3 DNA is TGCGCCAGCAGATACACCGGGACAGAGAACACTGAAGCTTTCTTT. The V gene is TRBV5-1, the J gene TRBJ1-1, with 7 bases fitting TRBD1. V lost 5 bases to trimming and J lost 1 base; unmatched junction nucleotides: 8. In germline, CDR1 is SGHRS, CDR2 YFSETQ. This CDR3 is built from 15 residues.

The V gene is TRBV7-9, the J gene TRBJ1-2; D remains unclear. Trimming took 3 bases from V and 7 from J, leaving 12 bases between them. The CDR3 contains 13 residues. Germline V gives CDR1 SEHNR, CDR2 FQNEAQ (reference sequence). CDR3 residues: CASSFSSGLGYTF. The CDR3 bases are TGTGCCAGCAGCTTCAGCTCTGGTCTTGGCTACACCTTC.

The CDR3 DNA reads as TGCGCCAGCAGCTTCACGGGAACTAAAGGTGAAAAACTGTTTTTT. Translation: CASSFTGTKGEKLFF. The J gene is TRBJ1-4, the V gene TRBV5-1, with D unclear. The V and J ends lost 2 bases and 7 bases respectively, with 15 bases between them. Germline lookup yields CDR1 SGHRS and CDR2 YFSETQ. This CDR3 has 15 amino acids. The variable domain in full, completed from reference TRBV5-1 and TRBJ1-4, reads KAGVTQTPRYLIKTRGQQVTLSCSPISGHRSVSWYQQTPGQGLQFLFEYFSETQRNKGNFPGRFSGRQFSNSRSEMNVSTLELGDSALYLCASSFTGTKGEKLFFGSGTQLSVL.

The V and J genes are TRBV15 and TRBJ1-6; D is unclear. CDR1 is LNHNV, CDR2 YYDKDF, per germline (reference sequence). Between the trimmed V and J ends, which lost 3 bases and 10 bases, there was a span of 19 bases. The CDR3 contains 16 residues. In nucleotides, the CDR3 is TGTGCCACCAGCAGGTCCAAGGGTGAACTAAACTCACCCCTCCACTTT. Protein: CATSRSKGELNSPLHF.

The CDR3 sequence: CASSLIWQGTEAFF. DNA of the CDR3: TGTGCCAGCAGTTTAATTTGGCAGGGCACTGAAGCTTTCTTT. The rearrangement links TRBV28 to TRBJ1-1, with a tentative D call TRBD1 (5 bases). The V end lost 2 bases, the J end lost 4 bases, and 11 bases lay between the germline ends. This CDR3 comprises 14 residues. Germline lookup yields CDR1 MDHEN and CDR2 SYDVKM.

This clone came up a few times. DNA of the CDR3: TGTGCCACCAGTGATCCCCGGACAAGAGGTGGCTACACCTTC. Translated: CATSDPRTRGGYTF. V is TRBV24-1 and J is TRBJ1-2, with a possible D match to TRBD1 (5 bases). The V and J ends lost 3 bases and 7 bases respectively, with 14 bases between them. Germline lookup yields CDR1 KGHDR and CDR2 SFDVKD. The CDR3 consists of 14 residues.

This clone was found a few times. The chain combines TRBV7-9 with TRBJ2-7; tentatively, D is TRBD1 (6 bases). This CDR3 has 15 residues. V lost 5 bases and J lost 6, with 20 bases in between. Germline V lookup: CDR1 SEHNR, CDR2 FQNEAQ (reference sequence). CDR3 sequence reads: CASSRKGAGVGEQYF. DNA for the CDR3: TGTGCCAGCAGCCGCAAAGGGGCAGGGGTAGGCGAGCAGTACTTC.

The chain is built from TRBV9 and TRBJ2-5, with D unresolved. This CDR3 comprises 12 residues. The germline V gene has CDR1 SGDLS and CDR2 YYNGEE. The V and J ends lost 3 bases and 5 bases respectively, with 8 bases between them. DNA for the CDR3: TGTGCCAGCAGCGAGCCCGGGGAGACCCAGTACTTC. Its translation: CASSEPGETQYF.

The chain joins TRBV7-2 to TRBJ2-7; D is perhaps TRBD1 or TRBD2 (6 bases each). The germline gives CDR1 SGHTA, CDR2 FQGNSA. The CDR3 is made up of 15 amino acids. V shed 2 bases and J shed 5 bases, with 16 bases lying between them. CDR3 loop: CASSLLWRDNNEQYF. The DNA of the CDR3 is TGTGCCAGCAGCTTACTCTGGCGGGACAACAACGAGCAGTACTTC.

This clone showed up just once. The chain recombines TRBV3-1 (or the pseudogene TRBV3-2) with TRBJ1-5; D is undetermined. The CDR3 has 15 amino acids. V gave up 1 base and J gave up 7 bases, with 14 bases separating them. The germline V gene has CDR1 LGHDT and CDR2 YNNKEL (reference sequence). The CDR3 here is CASSQVLGVGQPQHF. CDR3 nucleotide sequence: TGTGCCAGCAGCCAAGTCTTGGGAGTTGGACAGCCCCAGCATTTT.

The rearrangement joins TRBV6-6 to TRBJ1-1, with 7 bases matching TRBD1. J was trimmed by 11 bases and V by 7 bases; bases with no gene match: 13. This CDR3 has 13 amino acids. In germline, CDR1 is MNHNY, CDR2 SVGAGI (reference sequence). CDR3 sequence: CASTSPGGTLAFF. Written as DNA, the CDR3 is TGTGCCAGCACTTCTCCAGGGGGGACCTTGGCTTTCTTT.

The chain recombines TRBV6-5 with TRBJ1-2; D is unresolved. V lost 6 bases, J lost 4 bases, and 3 bases lay in between. There are 10 residues in the CDR3. The germline V gene encodes CDR1 MNHEY and CDR2 SVGAGI. The DNA for the CDR3 is TGTGCCAGCAGCCTCTATGGCTACACCTTC. This gives the protein CASSLYGYTF.

The chain couples TRBV2 to TRBJ2-3; TRBD1 might be the D (5 bases). V was trimmed by 5 bases and J by 4 bases, leaving 10 bases between them. CDR3 length equals 13 residues. Germline CDR1 is SNHLY and CDR2 is FYNNEI. CDR3 coding DNA: TGTGCCAGCAGTCCCAGGGTTCCAGATACGCAGTATTTT. This sequence encodes CASSPRVPDTQYF.